These 18 T cell receptor beta chains originate from one sample sequenced in a study of blood T cell repertoires in COVID-19. Generated by immunoSEQ multiplex PCR, the TCRdb table keeps only in-frame clones and is missing some. The table includes 29,000 or so clones, 92% detected once. The specimen sequenced was peripheral blood. The receptors originated from a man aged 50 to 59 with active COVID-19.

The chain carries TRBV7-9 and TRBJ1-2; a weak D match, TRBD1 (5 bases). This CDR3 comprises 13 residues. V lost 6 bases to trimming and J lost 3 bases, with 11 bases between them. Per the germline V gene, CDR1 is SEHNR and CDR2 is FQNEAQ (reference sequence). Here the CDR3 DNA reads TGTGCCAGCAGACAGACAGAGGACTATGGCTACACCTTC. It encodes CASRQTEDYGYTF.

The J gene is TRBJ2-2, the V gene TRBV18; D unresolved. The V gene lost 4 bases and the J gene lost 6 bases, with 9 bases spanning the gap. The CDR3 has 13 amino acids. Germline V gives CDR1 KGHSH, CDR2 LQKENI. CDR3 residues: CASSLLEAGELFF. The CDR3 nucleotides read TGTGCCAGCTCACTCCTAGAGGCCGGGGAGCTGTTTTTT.

The V call is TRBV7-3, the J call TRBJ2-1; D is uncertain. Trimming shortened V by 0 bases and J by 0 bases, and 6 bases separated the two germline ends. The CDR3 length is 15 residues. Germline V gene data show CDR1 as SGHTA and CDR2 as FQGTGA. CDR3 residues: CASSLTGPSYNEQFF. The DNA for the CDR3 is TGTGCCAGCAGCTTAACTGGGCCCTCCTACAATGAGCAGTTCTTC.

V usage is TRBV12-3 or TRBV12-4 and J usage is TRBJ1-2; 7 positions match TRBD1. The CDR3 extends over 13 amino acids. Unmatched junction bases numbered 5, after V lost 6 bases and J lost 4 bases. The CDR3 loop reads CASRQGRPYGYTF. CDR3 coding DNA: TGTGCCAGCAGACAGGGGAGGCCCTATGGCTACACCTTC.

This chain connects TRBV7-2 to TRBJ2-4; possible D gene TRBD1, 5 bases. Per germline, CDR1 SGHTA and CDR2 FQGNSA. This CDR3 comprises 14 residues. Trimming cost V 0 bases and J 8 bases, with 11 bases left between them. The CDR3 protein is CASSLAGALDIQYF. CDR3 coding DNA: TGTGCCAGCAGCTTAGCAGGGGCCCTAGACATTCAGTACTTC.

The CDR3 DNA sequence: TGTGCCAGCAGCTTGGAGGCGGGACCTGTAGCTTTCTTT. This gives the protein CASSLEAGPVAFF. The V and J genes are TRBV7-3 and TRBJ1-1; D might be TRBD1 (5 bases). Germline-derived CDR1 and CDR2 are SGHTA and FQGTGA. V was pared by 3 bases and J by 10 bases, with 15 bases between. The CDR3 is 13 residues long.

This chain uses TRBV19 with TRBJ1-3; no definite D call. The CDR3 totals 14 residues. Germline V gives CDR1 LNHDA, CDR2 SQIVND (reference sequence). With 7 bases removed from V and 6 bases from J, the gap between germline ends came to 16 bases. Here the CDR3 DNA reads TGTGCCAGTACACTCCGGGAGGGCGAAAACACCATATATTTT. Translated, it gives CASTLREGENTIYF.

The chain couples TRBV5-1 to TRBJ2-6; D not resolved. V gave up 4 bases and J gave up 1 base, with 12 bases separating them. The germline CDR1 and CDR2 sequences are SGHRS and YFSETQ. This CDR3 has 16 amino acids. CDR3 loop: CASSRSSISGANVLTF. DNA of the CDR3: TGCGCCAGCAGCCGGAGTAGTATATCTGGGGCCAACGTCCTGACTTTC.

V gene TRBV5-6 combines with J gene TRBJ2-7; 7 positions agree with TRBD1. Losses at the gene ends were 3 bases for V and 3 bases for J; bases not matched to a gene: 6. CDR1 SGHDT and CDR2 YYEEEE come from the germline V gene. The CDR3 covers 14 residues. CDR3 DNA: TGTGCCAGCAGCTGGACCGGGACAGTCTACGAGCAGTACTTC. Translation: CASSWTGTVYEQYF.

This sequence joins TRBV6-1 and TRBJ1-3, with D perhaps TRBD1 (6 bases). Per the germline V gene, CDR1 is MNHNS and CDR2 is SASEGT. V dropped 4 bases and J dropped 0 bases, with 16 bases sitting between them. The CDR3 sequence is 17 residues long. The CDR3 sequence: CASSAHRQVSSGNTIYF. In DNA, the CDR3 is TGTGCCAGCAGTGCTCACCGACAGGTGAGCTCTGGAAACACCATATATTTT.

The gene calls are TRBV5-1 and TRBJ1-1; 8 bases agree with TRBD1. The length of the CDR3 is 15 residues. Germline CDR1 and CDR2: SGHRS and YFSETQ. Germline trimming cut 2 bases from V and 3 bases from J; bases unmatched to any gene: 6. CDR3 in DNA: TGCGCCAGCAGCTTAATTCAGGGGGCGCACACTGAAGCTTTCTTT. This codes for CASSLIQGAHTEAFF.

The gene calls are TRBV18 and TRBJ2-1; 10 bases are shared with TRBD2. The CDR3 totals 18 residues. Looked up from germline, CDR1 is KGHSH and CDR2 is LQKENI. J gave up 7 bases and V 0 bases, and 12 bases lay outside the gene matches. The CDR3 loop is CASSPPSSAGGPGNEQFF. CDR3 DNA: TGTGCCAGCTCACCACCTTCCTCAGCGGGAGGGCCGGGGAATGAGCAGTTCTTC.

The chain recombines TRBV28 with TRBJ2-2; 8 bases are a match to TRBD1. The germline CDR1 and CDR2 sequences are MDHEN and SYDVKM. V shed 9 bases and J 4 bases; nucleotides not matched to a gene: 7. This CDR3 contains 14 residues. The CDR3 DNA sequence: TGTGCCAGTATCGGACAGGGTTTCACCGGGGAGCTGTTTTTT. Its protein product is CASIGQGFTGELFF.

The chain has TRBV27 and TRBJ2-6; 8 bases are a match to TRBD1. There are 18 residues in the CDR3. With V trimmed by 5 bases and J by 2 bases, 11 bases remained unmatched. Germline V gene data show CDR1 as MNHEY and CDR2 as SMNVEV (reference sequence). Here the CDR3 reads CASSRRDRSVTGANVLTF. The CDR3 DNA follows: TGTGCCAGCAGTCGCCGGGACAGGAGTGTCACTGGGGCCAACGTCCTGACTTTC.

The V gene is TRBV27, the J gene TRBJ2-7, with 9 bases identical to TRBD1. The germline CDR1 and CDR2 sequences are MNHEY and SMNVEV (reference sequence). The CDR3 runs to 16 residues. V was clipped by 3 bases and J by 5 bases; unmatched bases: 11. The DNA of the CDR3 is TGTGCCAGCAGTTTTGGGCCGGGACAGGGATACCACGAGCAGTACTTC. Translating gives CASSFGPGQGYHEQYF.

The CDR3 region has the DNA TGTGCCAGCAGGTCGGACAGGCGGAACACTGAAGCTTTCTTT. Translating it yields CASRSDRRNTEAFF. The chain joins TRBV6-5 to TRBJ1-1; 7 bases line up with TRBD1. Germline lookup yields CDR1 MNHEY and CDR2 SVGAGI. The V gene end was trimmed by 6 bases and the J gene end by 1 base; junction bases not matched to a gene: 5. This CDR3 is 14 amino acids long.

V is TRBV5-1 and J is TRBJ2-3, with 10 bases aligning to TRBD2. CDR1 and CDR2 from the germline V gene are SGHRS and YFSETQ. There are 16 residues in the CDR3. J lost 1 base, V lost 0 bases, and 2 bases had no gene match. The CDR3 loop reads CASSLVGTSGTDTQYF. The CDR3 DNA sequence: TGCGCCAGCAGCTTGGTAGGGACTAGCGGCACAGATACGCAGTATTTT. Based on the CDR3 plus reference TRBV5-1 and TRBJ2-3, the full variable domain is KAGVTQTPRYLIKTRGQQVTLSCSPISGHRSVSWYQQTPGQGLQFLFEYFSETQRNKGNFPGRFSGRQFSNSRSEMNVSTLELGDSALYLCASSLVGTSGTDTQYFGPGTRLTVL.

The rearrangement joins TRBV5-4 to TRBJ2-7, with 7 bases matching TRBD2. Germline lookup yields CDR1 SGHNT and CDR2 YYREEE (reference sequence). Trimming took 0 bases from V and 7 from J; bases not matched to a gene: 4. The CDR3 loop spans 13 amino acids. The CDR3 region is CASSLAGGWEQYF. The CDR3 DNA reads TGTGCCAGCAGCTTGGCCGGGGGGTGGGAGCAGTACTTC.